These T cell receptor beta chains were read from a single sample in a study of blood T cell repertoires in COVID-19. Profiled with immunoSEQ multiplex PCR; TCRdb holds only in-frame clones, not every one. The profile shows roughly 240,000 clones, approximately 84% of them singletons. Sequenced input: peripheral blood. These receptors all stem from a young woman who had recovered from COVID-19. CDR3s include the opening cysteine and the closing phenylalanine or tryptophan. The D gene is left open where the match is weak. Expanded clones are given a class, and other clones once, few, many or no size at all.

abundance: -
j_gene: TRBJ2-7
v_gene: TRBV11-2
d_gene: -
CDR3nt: TGTGCCAGCAGCGGGGGGAGCCCGGAGCAGTACTTC
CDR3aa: CASSGGSPEQYF

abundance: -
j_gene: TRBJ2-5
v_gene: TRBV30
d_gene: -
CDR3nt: TGTGCCTGGAGTGCCAGGCGAAGCACTGGAGAGACCCAGTACTTC
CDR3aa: CAWSARRSTGETQYF

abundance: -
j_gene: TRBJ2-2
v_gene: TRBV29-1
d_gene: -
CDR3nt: TGCAGCGTTGTGACTAGTAAATACGCCGGGGAGCTGTTTTTT
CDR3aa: CSVVTSKYAGELFF

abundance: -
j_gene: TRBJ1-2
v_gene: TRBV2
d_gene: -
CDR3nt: TGTGCCAGCAGTGAGAGGCAGAACTATGGCTACACCTTC
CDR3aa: CASSERQNYGYTF

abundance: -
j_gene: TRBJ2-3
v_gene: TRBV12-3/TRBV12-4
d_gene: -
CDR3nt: TGTGCCAGCAGCTTGGGGGGAGATACGCAGTATTTT
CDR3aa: CASSLGGDTQYF

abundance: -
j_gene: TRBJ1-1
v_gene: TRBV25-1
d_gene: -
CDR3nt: TGTGCCAGCAGTACTCGGGACAAGCAGGAAGCGAACACTGAAGCTTTCTTT
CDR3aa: CASSTRDKQEANTEAFF

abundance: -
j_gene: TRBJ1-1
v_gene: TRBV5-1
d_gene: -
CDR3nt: TGCGCCAGCCACAGGGAGACCGGGATTACTGAAGCTTTCTTT
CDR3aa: CASHRETGITEAFF

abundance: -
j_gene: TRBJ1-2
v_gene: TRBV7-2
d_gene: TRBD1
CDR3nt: TGTGCCAGCAGCTTACTACAGGGGGCGCGGACCCAATATGGCTACACCTTC
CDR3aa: CASSLLQGARTQYGYTF

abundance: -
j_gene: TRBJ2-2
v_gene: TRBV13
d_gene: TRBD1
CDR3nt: TGTGCCAGCAGCCGAGGACAGGGTAGAAACACCGGGGAGCTGTTTTTT
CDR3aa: CASSRGQGRNTGELFF

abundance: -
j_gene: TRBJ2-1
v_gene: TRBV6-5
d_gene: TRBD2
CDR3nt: TGTGCCAGCAGTTACGGGGGGAGGGCCTACAATGAGCAGTTCTTC
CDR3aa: CASSYGGRAYNEQFF

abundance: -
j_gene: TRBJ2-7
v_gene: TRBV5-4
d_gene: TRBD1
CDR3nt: TGTGCCAGCACTTCCGGACAGGGGAGACACGAGCAGTACTTC
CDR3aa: CASTSGQGRHEQYF

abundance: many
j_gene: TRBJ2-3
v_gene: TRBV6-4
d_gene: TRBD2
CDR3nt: TGTGCCAGCAGTGCGACTAGCGGGGGGGCCGACACGCAGTATTTT
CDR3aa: CASSATSGGADTQYF

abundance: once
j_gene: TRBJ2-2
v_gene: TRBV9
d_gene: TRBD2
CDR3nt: TGTACCAGCAGCCCACCCAGCGGGGGGCCCACCGGGGAGCTGTTTTTT
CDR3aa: CTSSPPSGGPTGELFF

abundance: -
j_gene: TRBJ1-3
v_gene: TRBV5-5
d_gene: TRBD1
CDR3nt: TGTGCCAGCAGCTTTGACTCAGGGGGAAGCTCTGGAAACACCATATATTTT
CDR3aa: CASSFDSGGSSGNTIYF

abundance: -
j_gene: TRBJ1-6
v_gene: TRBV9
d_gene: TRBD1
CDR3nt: TGTGCCAGCAGCGACAGGGGCAGGAATTCACCCCTCCACTTT
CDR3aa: CASSDRGRNSPLHF

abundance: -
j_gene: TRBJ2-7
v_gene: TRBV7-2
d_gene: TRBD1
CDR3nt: TGTGCCAGCAGCTTAGTGACAGGGTGGGGCGAGCAGTACTTC
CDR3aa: CASSLVTGWGEQYF

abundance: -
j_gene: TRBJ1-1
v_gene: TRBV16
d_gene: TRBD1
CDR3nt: TGTGCCAGCAGCCCTAGGACAGGGAACACTGAAGCTTTCTTT
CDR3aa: CASSPRTGNTEAFF

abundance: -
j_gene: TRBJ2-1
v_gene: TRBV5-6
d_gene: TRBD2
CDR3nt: TGTGCCAGCAGCTCGTACCTAGCGGGGGGCCGTAATGAGCAGTTCTTC
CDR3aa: CASSSYLAGGRNEQFF

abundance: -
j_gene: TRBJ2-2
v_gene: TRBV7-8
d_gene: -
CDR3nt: TGTGCCAGCAGTCAAGGGGGGGTCAACACCGGGGAGCTGTTTTTT
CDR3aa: CASSQGGVNTGELFF

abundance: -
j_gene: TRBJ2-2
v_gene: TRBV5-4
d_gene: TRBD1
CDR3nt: TGTGCCAGCAGCTCGACAGGGACCGCCGGGGAGCTGTTTTTT
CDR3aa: CASSSTGTAGELFF

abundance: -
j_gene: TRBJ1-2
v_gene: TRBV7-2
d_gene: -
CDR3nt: TGTGCCAGCAGCTTAGGGGGGCGCAGCTATGGCTACACCTTC
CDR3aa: CASSLGGRSYGYTF

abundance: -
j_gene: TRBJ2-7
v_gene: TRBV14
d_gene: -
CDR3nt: TGTGCCAGCAGCCCGGGACAAGCCAGGCACGAGCAGTACTTC
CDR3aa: CASSPGQARHEQYF

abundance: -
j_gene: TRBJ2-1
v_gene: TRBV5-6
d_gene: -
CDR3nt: TGTGCCAGCACCGAGCGGATCTCCTACAATGAGCAGTTCTTC
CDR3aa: CASTERISYNEQFF

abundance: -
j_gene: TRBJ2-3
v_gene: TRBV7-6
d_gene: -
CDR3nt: TGTGCCAGCAGCGGCAGACGGGGTTCCTACACAGATACGCAGTATTTT
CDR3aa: CASSGRRGSYTDTQYF

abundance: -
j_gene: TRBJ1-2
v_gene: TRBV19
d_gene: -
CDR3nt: TGTGCCAGTATTGGGGCATCCGAAGTTTATGGCTACACCTTC
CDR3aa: CASIGASEVYGYTF

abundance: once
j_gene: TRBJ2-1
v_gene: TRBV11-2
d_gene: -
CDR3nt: TGTGCCAGCAGCCTCATAGCGAATGAGCAGTTCTTC
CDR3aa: CASSLIANEQFF

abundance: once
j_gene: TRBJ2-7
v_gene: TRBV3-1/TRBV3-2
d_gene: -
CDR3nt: TGTGCCAGCAGCCAGGGGAGCTCCTACGAGCAGTACTTC
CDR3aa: CASSQGSSYEQYF

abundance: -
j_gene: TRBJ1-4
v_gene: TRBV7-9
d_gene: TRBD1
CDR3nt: TGTGCCAGCAGCTTGAGACAGGGAGTAGGTGAAAAACTGTTTTTT
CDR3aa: CASSLRQGVGEKLFF

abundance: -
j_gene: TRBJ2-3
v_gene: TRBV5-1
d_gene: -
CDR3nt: TGCGCCAGCAGCCTGAAGCGTACTAGCACAGATACGCAGTATTTT
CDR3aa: CASSLKRTSTDTQYF

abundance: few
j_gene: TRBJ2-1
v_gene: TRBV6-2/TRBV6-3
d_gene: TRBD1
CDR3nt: TGTGCCAGCAGTTACCCTTTAGACAGGGTGGGCTACAATGAGCAGTTCTTC
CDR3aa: CASSYPLDRVGYNEQFF

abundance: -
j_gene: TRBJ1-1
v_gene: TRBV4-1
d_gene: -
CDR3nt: TGCGCCAGCAGCCAAGAACAGGGCTGGGGTGACACTGAAGCTTTCTTT
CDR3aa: CASSQEQGWGDTEAFF

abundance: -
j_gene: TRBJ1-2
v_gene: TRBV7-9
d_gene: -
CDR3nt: TGTGCCAGCAGCTTAGAAACACAGGGCCCCTATGGCTACACCTTC
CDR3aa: CASSLETQGPYGYTF

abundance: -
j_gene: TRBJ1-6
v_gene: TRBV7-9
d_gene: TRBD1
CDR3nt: TGTGCCAGCAGCCCGACAGGGGCAAATTCACCCCTCCACTTT
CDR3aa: CASSPTGANSPLHF

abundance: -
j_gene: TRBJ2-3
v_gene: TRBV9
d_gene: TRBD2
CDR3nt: TGTGCCAGCAGCGTTAGACTAGCGGGGGGGGCAGATACGCAGTATTTT
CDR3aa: CASSVRLAGGADTQYF

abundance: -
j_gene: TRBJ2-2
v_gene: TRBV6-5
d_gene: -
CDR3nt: TGTGCCAGCAGTTACGGGAGCGGGGAGCTGTTTTTT
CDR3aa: CASSYGSGELFF

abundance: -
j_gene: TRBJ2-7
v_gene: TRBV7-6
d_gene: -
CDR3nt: TGTGCCAGCAGCTCCAACTACAGGAGCTACGAGCAGTACTTC
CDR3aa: CASSSNYRSYEQYF

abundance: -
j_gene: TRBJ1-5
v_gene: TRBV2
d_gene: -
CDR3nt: TGTGCCAGCAGTGAATGGGCCCGCCCGGCTCAGCCCCAGCATTTT
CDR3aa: CASSEWARPAQPQHF

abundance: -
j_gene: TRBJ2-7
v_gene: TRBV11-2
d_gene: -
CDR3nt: TGTGCCAGCAGCTTAGGGTCGGGACTCTTCATCGAGCAGTACTTC
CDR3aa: CASSLGSGLFIEQYF

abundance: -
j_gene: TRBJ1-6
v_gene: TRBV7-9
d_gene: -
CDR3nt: TGTGCCAGCAGCTTCGACAGGTTTGGACCCCTCCACTTT
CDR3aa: CASSFDRFGPLHF

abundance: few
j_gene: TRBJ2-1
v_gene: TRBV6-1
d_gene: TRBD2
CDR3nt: TGTGCCAGCAGTGAAGAAGCGGGGGGATACAATGAGCAGTTCTTC
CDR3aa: CASSEEAGGYNEQFF

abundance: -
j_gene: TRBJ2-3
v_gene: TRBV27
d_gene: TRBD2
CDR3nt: TGTGCCAGCAGTCCCGGGACTAGCGGGGTAGATACGCAGTATTTT
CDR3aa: CASSPGTSGVDTQYF

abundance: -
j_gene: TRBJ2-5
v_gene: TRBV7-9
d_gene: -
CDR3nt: TGTGCCAGCAGCCCCGGTTCAGGACAAAGACAAGAGACCCAGTACTTC
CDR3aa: CASSPGSGQRQETQYF

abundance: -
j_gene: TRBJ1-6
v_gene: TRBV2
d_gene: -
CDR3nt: TGTGCCAGCAGTGAAACCAGGGGCTATAATTCACCCCTCCACTTT
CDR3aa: CASSETRGYNSPLHF

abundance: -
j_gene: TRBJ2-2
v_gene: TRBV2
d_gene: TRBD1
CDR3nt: TGTGCCAGCAGACCAGGACAGGGCACCGGGGAGCTGTTTTTT
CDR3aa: CASRPGQGTGELFF

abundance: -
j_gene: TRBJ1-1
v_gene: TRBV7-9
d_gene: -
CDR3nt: TGTGCCAGCAGCTTGCAGGGTCGGACTGAAGCTTTCTTT
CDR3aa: CASSLQGRTEAFF

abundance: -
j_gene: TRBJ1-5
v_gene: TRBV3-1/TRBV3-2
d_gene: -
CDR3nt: TGTGCCAGCAGCCAAGCTGATCACCAACCCTTGGCGCCCCAGCATTTT
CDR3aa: CASSQADHQPLAPQHF

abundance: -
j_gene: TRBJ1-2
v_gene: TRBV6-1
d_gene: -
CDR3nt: TGTGCCAGCAGTGAAGGCGGGGCTGATAGCTATGGCTACACCTTC
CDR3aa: CASSEGGADSYGYTF

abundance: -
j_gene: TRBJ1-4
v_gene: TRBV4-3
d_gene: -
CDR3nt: TGCGCCAGCAGCCAAGATACGAGTGAAAAACTGTTTTTT
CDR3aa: CASSQDTSEKLFF

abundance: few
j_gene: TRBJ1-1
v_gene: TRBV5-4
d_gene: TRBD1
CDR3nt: TGTGCCAGCAGCCCGGGGACAGTAGATACTGAAGCTTTCTTT
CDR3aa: CASSPGTVDTEAFF

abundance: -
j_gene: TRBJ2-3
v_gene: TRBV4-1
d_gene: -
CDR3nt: TGCGCCAGCAGCCAAGGGCCCCAGGGGGGACCGACGGATACGCAGTATTTT
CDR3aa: CASSQGPQGGPTDTQYF

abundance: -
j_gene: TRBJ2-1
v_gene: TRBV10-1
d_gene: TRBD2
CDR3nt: TGCGCCAGCAGTGACCCCACTAGCGGGGACTACAATGAGCAGTTCTTC
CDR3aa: CASSDPTSGDYNEQFF

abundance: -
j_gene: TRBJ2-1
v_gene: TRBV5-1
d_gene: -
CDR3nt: TGCGCCAGCAGCTTGGAGCAGGGTTCCTACAATGAGCAGTTCTTC
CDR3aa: CASSLEQGSYNEQFF